Listed below are T cell receptor beta chains from one sample, sequenced in a study of blood T cell repertoires in COVID-19. Some clones are missing from TCRdb's copy, which holds only in-frame ones; the method was immunoSEQ multiplex PCR. In the table there are around 120,000 clones, around 91% of which are singletons. The material sequenced was peripheral blood. These TCRs come from a woman in her sixties with COVID-19, enrolled during active disease. CDR3s include the opening cysteine and the closing phenylalanine or tryptophan.

v_gene	j_gene	CDR3aa
TRBV5-1	TRBJ1-1	CASSTQLDTEAFF
TRBV15	TRBJ2-1	CATERGNGAKEQFF
TRBV19	TRBJ2-2	CASMRLAGGLTGELFF
TRBV9	TRBJ2-3	CASSVGIGSGGTFVTDTQYF
TRBV28	TRBJ1-5	CAIYRRGSNQPQHF
TRBV3-1/TRBV3-2	TRBJ1-6	CASTKSNSPLHF
TRBV30	TRBJ1-1	CAWNLGPTEAFF
TRBV7-2	TRBJ2-7	CASSKPGLTYEQYF
TRBV19	TRBJ1-1	CASRPWTGQANTEAFF
TRBV19	TRBJ1-5	CASSSRAGGEPQHF
TRBV9	TRBJ2-1	CASSRTGVVEQFF
TRBV20-1	TRBJ1-1	CSASFMGGHTEAFF
TRBV29-1	TRBJ1-5	CSAAAGGSNQPQHF
TRBV7-2	TRBJ1-2	CASSLRRGDGYGYTF
TRBV7-3	TRBJ1-2	CASSLSADRGYGYTF
TRBV19	TRBJ2-7	CASSIGNRAANEQYF
TRBV27	TRBJ1-1	CASRGGPNTEAFF
TRBV18	TRBJ2-7	CASSPPVRGIYEQYF
TRBV6-5	TRBJ1-2	CASNLQGMGYGYTF
TRBV3-1/TRBV3-2	TRBJ2-5	CASSQSGAARTQYF
TRBV28	TRBJ1-1	CASYSREGGTEAFF
TRBV16	TRBJ1-1	CASSLLAGGTEAFF
TRBV13	TRBJ2-2	CASSLVVSGLAGATGELFF
TRBV5-4	TRBJ1-1	CASSLGGVNTEAFF
TRBV11-2	TRBJ2-2	CASSLSRGPGELFF
TRBV7-3	TRBJ2-4	CASSPAAGNIQYF
TRBV3-1/TRBV3-2	TRBJ1-5	CASSQAGVGQGRRQPQHF
TRBV4-2	TRBJ2-6	CASSQDLGTRGSGANVLTF
TRBV5-1	TRBJ2-5	CASSPGSLAQETQYF
TRBV7-9	TRBJ2-1	CASSTRLSGASSYNEQFF
TRBV30	TRBJ1-1	CALELGANTEAFF
TRBV3-1/TRBV3-2	TRBJ2-5	CASSRPQGVGETQYF
TRBV5-6	TRBJ1-1	CASSFLGSYRGNTEAFF
TRBV18	TRBJ2-5	CASSPPGKGKTQYF
TRBV6-5	TRBJ1-5	CATRTGLRGPQHF
TRBV5-6	TRBJ2-5	CASSPILGLAGAQGTQYF
TRBV3-1/TRBV3-2	TRBJ1-5	CASSHLTGGQPQHF
TRBV7-9	TRBJ1-4	CASSLAGPQGAGVDEKLFF
TRBV27	TRBJ2-2	CASSPVKNTGELFF
TRBV15	TRBJ2-1	CATSRVTGDEQFF
TRBV6-5	TRBJ1-4	CASSYSRRLEKLFF
TRBV19	TRBJ2-1	CASSTRDRGLLEQFF
TRBV12-1	TRBJ1-4	CASSLLLNEKLFF
TRBV10-3	TRBJ1-1	CATEGGVSNTEAFF
TRBV2	TRBJ1-6	CASSERVNNSPLHF
TRBV18	TRBJ2-3	CASSPLGQASSTDTQYF
TRBV14	TRBJ2-2	CASSPTYNTGELFF
TRBV10-1	TRBJ2-6	CASSESTVITGANVLTF
TRBV5-5	TRBJ1-2	CASSFGQAINYGYTF
TRBV9	TRBJ2-7	CASSVSGLAYEQYF
TRBV7-2	TRBJ2-7	CASSQGLRYEQYF
TRBV15	TRBJ2-7	CATSRDGRYEQYF
TRBV27	TRBJ1-5	CASSPWTGVVNQPQHF
TRBV7-2	TRBJ2-5	CASSGQLQETQYF
TRBV6-5	TRBJ1-1	CATGDRGHTEAFF
TRBV19	TRBJ1-1	CASSIGRVSSEAFF
TRBV7-3	TRBJ2-3	CASSLNGGPSTDTQYF